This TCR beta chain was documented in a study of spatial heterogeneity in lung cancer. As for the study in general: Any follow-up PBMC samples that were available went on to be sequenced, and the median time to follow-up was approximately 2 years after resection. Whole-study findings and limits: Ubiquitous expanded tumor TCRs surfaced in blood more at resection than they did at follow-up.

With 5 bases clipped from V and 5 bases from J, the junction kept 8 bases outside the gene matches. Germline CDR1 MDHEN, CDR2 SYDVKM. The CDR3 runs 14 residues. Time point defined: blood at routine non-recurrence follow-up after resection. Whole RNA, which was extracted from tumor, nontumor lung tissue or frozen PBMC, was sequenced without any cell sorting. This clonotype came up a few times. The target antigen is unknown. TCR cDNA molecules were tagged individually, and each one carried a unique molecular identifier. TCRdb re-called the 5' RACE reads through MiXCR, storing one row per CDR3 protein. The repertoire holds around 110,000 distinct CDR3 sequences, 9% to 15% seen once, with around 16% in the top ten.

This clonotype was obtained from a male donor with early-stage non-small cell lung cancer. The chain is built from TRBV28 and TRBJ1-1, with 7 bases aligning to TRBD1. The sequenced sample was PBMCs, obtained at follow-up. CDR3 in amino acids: CASSTGQFRTEAFF. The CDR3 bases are TGTGCCAGCAGTACGGGACAGTTTCGGACTGAAGCTTTCTTT. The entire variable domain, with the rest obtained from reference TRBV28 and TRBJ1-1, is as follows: DVKVTQSSRYLVKRTGEKVFLECVQDMDHENMFWYRQDPGLGLRLIYFSYDVKMKEKGDIPEGYSVSREKKERFSLILESASTNQTSMYLCASSTGQFRTEAFFGQGTRLTVV.